This is a list of T cell receptor beta chains from one sample in a study of T cells after yellow fever vaccination. TCRdb re-called the 5' RACE reads through MiXCR, storing one row per CDR3 protein. The top ten hold approximately 0.87% of the sample, which has about 240,000 distinct CDR3 sequences, about 7% seen once. The starting material was CD4+ T cells sorted from PBMCs, obtained 15 days after the yellow fever booster vaccination. These receptors were obtained from a man aged 25 to 40 who received the YFV17D yellow fever vaccine. The CDR3 runs from the conserved cysteine through the conserved F or W. D genes are given only for firm matches. Rows may omit the clone size; those that give it use once, few, many or a size class.

NA	TRBV5-1	TRBJ2-7	many	TGCGCCAGCAGCTTTGGGGAAGCCTACGAGCAGTACTTC	CASSFGEAYEQYF
TRBD2	TRBV6-5	TRBJ2-1	NA	TGTGCCAGCAGTTACCCAGGACTAGCGGGAACCAATGAGCAGTTCTTC	CASSYPGLAGTNEQFF
NA	TRBV7-8	TRBJ2-4	many	TGTGCCAGCAGCGAGGGATCAGCCAACATTCAGTACTTC	CASSEGSANIQYF
TRBD2	TRBV7-2	TRBJ2-1	few	TGTGCCAGCAGCTTGCCCCCCGGGACTAGAAGGAATGAGCAGTTCTTC	CASSLPPGTRRNEQFF
NA	TRBV5-1	TRBJ2-7	NA	TGCGCCAGCAGCTTGGTAAGGGCAGGCCACTCCGCGAAATTATACGAGCAGTACTTC	CASSLVRAGHSAKLYEQYF
TRBD2	TRBV4-1	TRBJ2-3	NA	TGCGCCAGCAGCCAAAGCAGACTAGCGGGGGGCGATACGCAGTATTTT	CASSQSRLAGGDTQYF
TRBD1	TRBV4-2	TRBJ1-5	many	TGTGCCAGCAGCCAAGCGGGACAGGGTACGATCCCCCAGCATTTT	CASSQAGQGTIPQHF
NA	TRBV6-1	TRBJ1-2	many	TGTGCCAGCATTCCCCGGTCGTCATTCGGGGGAACCTATGGCTACACCTTC	CASIPRSSFGGTYGYTF
NA	TRBV15	TRBJ2-3	NA	TGTGCCACCAGCAGAGCGGATACGCAGTATTTT	CATSRADTQYF
NA	TRBV5-5	TRBJ2-2	many	TGTGCCAGCAGCTTGGGCACGAGGGGCGGCACCGGGGAGCTGTTTTTT	CASSLGTRGGTGELFF
NA	TRBV28	TRBJ1-2	few	TGTGCCAGCAGCACTACACTTACTGCGGATGGCTACACCTTC	CASSTTLTADGYTF
NA	TRBV29-1	TRBJ2-7	NA	TGCAGCGTTGGGGAAGGGAAGGAGCAGTACTTC	CSVGEGKEQYF
NA	TRBV3-1	TRBJ2-1	many	TGTGCCAGCAGGACAGGCACTGGGAATGAGCAGTTCTTC	CASRTGTGNEQFF
TRBD1	TRBV19	TRBJ2-7	few	TGTGCCAGTAGACCACAGGGGGCGCGGAACGAGCAGTACTTC	CASRPQGARNEQYF
NA	TRBV5-1	TRBJ2-2	few	TGCGCCAGCAGCTTGGCGGTTGGAGCCGGGGAGCTGTTTTTT	CASSLAVGAGELFF
NA	TRBV5-1	TRBJ1-4	many	TGCGCCAGCAGCTTGTCATCAACTAATGAAAAACTGTTTTTT	CASSLSSTNEKLFF
TRBD1	TRBV24-1	TRBJ2-5	NA	TGTGCCACCGGGGACAGGGAACAAGAGACCCAGTACTTC	CATGDREQETQYF
TRBD1	TRBV5-6	TRBJ1-2	NA	TGTGCCAGCGGCTTCCGGGACAGGAACTATGGCTACACCTTC	CASGFRDRNYGYTF
NA	TRBV21-1	TRBJ2-7	few	TGTGCCAGCACCCTAGCGGGTTCCTCCTACGAGCAGTACTTC	CASTLAGSSYEQYF
NA	TRBV11-3	TRBJ2-7	few	TGTGCCAGCAGCTTCGGGACTTCCTACGAGCAGTACTTC	CASSFGTSYEQYF
TRBD2	TRBV20-1	TRBJ2-7	few	TGCAGTGCCAAGGGACTAGCGGGAACCTACGAGCAGTACTTC	CSAKGLAGTYEQYF
NA	TRBV3-1	TRBJ2-4	NA	TGTGCCAGCAGCCAAGGGGCCGGATTAAACATTCAGTACTTC	CASSQGAGLNIQYF
NA	TRBV19	TRBJ2-1	many	TGTGCCAGTGGACAAAACAATGAGCAGTTCTTC	CASGQNNEQFF
NA	TRBV2	TRBJ2-3	few	TGTGCCAGCGCATGGGACTCTCAAATTCGGGATACGCAGTATTTT	CASAWDSQIRDTQYF
TRBD2	TRBV5-6	TRBJ2-5	many	TGTGCCAGCAGCTTGGCCGGGGGGGGATTGCGAGAGACCCAGTACTTC	CASSLAGGGLRETQYF
TRBD2	TRBV5-1	TRBJ2-3	few	TGCGCCAGCAGCCAGATGGCGGGAGGGGCAGATACGCAGTATTTT	CASSQMAGGADTQYF
NA	TRBV20-1	TRBJ1-1	few	TGCAGTGCTAGAGTGAAGGGGGGCACTGAAGCTTTCTTT	CSARVKGGTEAFF
TRBD2	TRBV20-1	TRBJ2-1	many	TGCAGTGCCCCCGGGACTAGCGGATCCTACAATGAGCAGTTCTTC	CSAPGTSGSYNEQFF
TRBD2	TRBV5-1	TRBJ2-2	NA	TGCGCCAGCACTGTCGCGGGAGCCGGCACCGGGGAGCTGTTTTTT	CASTVAGAGTGELFF
TRBD1	TRBV11-2	TRBJ2-1	few	TGTGCCAGCAGCCCGGACAGGGTGCATGAGCAGTTCTTC	CASSPDRVHEQFF
NA	TRBV6-5	TRBJ2-3	many	TGTGCCAGCAGTTACTCGGGCGGGACGGCCAAGGATACGCAGTATTTT	CASSYSGGTAKDTQYF
NA	TRBV6-5	TRBJ2-7	many	TGTGCCAGCAGCCCCGAGAGAGATCACGAGCAGTACTTC	CASSPERDHEQYF
TRBD1	TRBV14	TRBJ2-3	NA	TGTGCCAGCAGCCGAAGGACAGGAAGCACAGATACGCAGTATTTT	CASSRRTGSTDTQYF
TRBD2	TRBV7-8	TRBJ2-2	few	TGTGCCAGCAGCATCCGACTAGCGGGAGTATTGACCGGGGAGCTGTTTTTT	CASSIRLAGVLTGELFF
TRBD1	TRBV5-1	TRBJ2-1	many	TGCGCCAGCAGCAATCGACAGGGCCCCAATGAGCAGTTCTTC	CASSNRQGPNEQFF
NA	TRBV6-2/TRBV6-3	TRBJ1-1	few	TGTGCCAGCAGCTACCCGGGAGAAGCTTTCTTT	CASSYPGEAFF
NA	TRBV5-6	TRBJ2-5	few	TGTGCCAGCAGCTTGGAAGGAGTGGGTCAGCGACAAGAGACCCAGTACTTC	CASSLEGVGQRQETQYF
NA	TRBV18	TRBJ1-1	NA	TGTGCCAGCTCACCACGGACACACGACACTGAAGCTTTCTTT	CASSPRTHDTEAFF
TRBD2	TRBV20-1	TRBJ2-7	NA	TGCAGTGCTAGGGTCGGGACTAGCGGGATTTACGAGCAGTACTTC	CSARVGTSGIYEQYF
TRBD2	TRBV9	TRBJ2-2	NA	TGTGCCAGCAGCGTAGGTGGGAGGGCCGACACCGGGGAGCTGTTTTTT	CASSVGGRADTGELFF
NA	TRBV29-1	TRBJ2-3	few	TGCAGCTCGACTATTACAGATACGCAGTATTTT	CSSTITDTQYF
TRBD1	TRBV7-2	TRBJ2-5	many	TGTGCCAGCAGCTCCCAGGACAGGGGAGGGAAAGAGACCCAGTACTTC	CASSSQDRGGKETQYF
NA	TRBV4-2	TRBJ2-1	many	TGTGCCAGCACCTCTAGGGTAGCTTGGTACAATGAGCAGTTCTTC	CASTSRVAWYNEQFF
NA	TRBV6-1	TRBJ2-7	few	TGTGCCAGCAGTGATGAGGGACAAGGGTCCTACGAGCAGTACTTC	CASSDEGQGSYEQYF
NA	TRBV7-2	TRBJ2-4	NA	TGTGCCAGCAGCTTTGGAGGTAGAAACATTCAGTACTTC	CASSFGGRNIQYF
TRBD2	TRBV7-2	TRBJ2-1	NA	TGTGCCAGCAGCTGGGATTTAGCGGGAGGGGATGAGCAGTTCTTC	CASSWDLAGGDEQFF
TRBD1	TRBV24-1	TRBJ2-6	NA	TGTGCCACCAGTGATCTACCTGGACAGGGGGCCTCTGGGGCCAACGTCCTGACTTTC	CATSDLPGQGASGANVLTF
NA	TRBV19	TRBJ1-1	many	TGTGCCAGTAGTATAGAAACGACTGCCACCACTGAAGCTTTCTTT	CASSIETTATTEAFF
NA	TRBV24-1	TRBJ2-2	few	TGTGCCACCAGTTCCCTCGGGGAGCTGTTTTTT	CATSSLGELFF
NA	TRBV11-2	TRBJ1-1	NA	TGTGCCAGCAGCGAGTCGGGGGGGGCGTTCGCCATCAACACTGAAGCTTTCTTT	CASSESGGAFAINTEAFF
TRBD2	TRBV20-1	TRBJ2-1	NA	TGCAGTGCTTCCCCGGGACTAGCGGGATACGAGCAGTTCTTC	CSASPGLAGYEQFF
NA	TRBV6-6	TRBJ2-7	few	TGTGCCAGCAGTCCACAGGGCTTCTACGAGCAGTACTTC	CASSPQGFYEQYF
TRBD1	TRBV29-1	TRBJ1-4	many	TGCAGCGTTGAAAGAGGAGACAGGGGTTATGAAAAACTGTTTTTT	CSVERGDRGYEKLFF
NA	TRBV12-3/TRBV12-4	TRBJ2-1	NA	TGTGCCAGCAGTTTCGGGACTTCAAAAGGCGATGAGCAGTTCTTC	CASSFGTSKGDEQFF
NA	TRBV1	TRBJ2-7	many	TGCACCAGCAGCCAAGATTATAGCGGGAGGCCCTACGAGCAGTACTTC	CTSSQDYSGRPYEQYF
TRBD1	TRBV29-1	TRBJ2-7	many	TGCAGCGTCCAGACAGGGAGATCCCTCTACGAGCAGTACTTC	CSVQTGRSLYEQYF
TRBD2	TRBV7-9	TRBJ2-5	few	TGTGCCAGCAGACCCGGGACTAGCGGGCAAGAGACCCAGTACTTC	CASRPGTSGQETQYF
NA	TRBV20-1	TRBJ1-2	NA	TGCAGTGCTAGTCGGGCAGAGGGAGCTGACTACACCTTC	CSASRAEGADYTF
NA	TRBV2	TRBJ1-2	NA	TGTGCCAGCAGTGAAGCGACCCCCGGACGGGGGACGGGCTACACCTTC	CASSEATPGRGTGYTF
NA	TRBV5-1	TRBJ2-2	many	TGCGCCAGCAGCCCTGGTGGGAGCGCCGGGGAGCTGTTTTTT	CASSPGGSAGELFF